The 5 T cell receptor beta chains below all came from one sample that was sequenced in a study of T cells in Graves' hyperthyroidism and ophthalmopathy. RNA transcripts provided the source from which TCR beta CDR3 regions were amplified. The primer set for the first-round RT-PCR of the TCR CDR3 was HTBI. TCRdb re-derived calls from the multiplex PCR reads in MiXCR, one entry per CDR3 protein. The sample has hundreds of thousands of distinct CDR3 sequences; less than 25% are singletons. The specimen was blood. The source is a man younger than 45 with Graves' ophthalmopathy.

This clonotype has only a few counts. This rearrangement joins TRBV13 to TRBJ1-1; possibly TRBD1 for D (5 bases). Germline V gene lookup returns CDR1 PRHDT and CDR2 FYEKMQ (reference sequence). CDR3 length equals 11 residues. Trimming cost V 5 bases and J 11 bases, with 12 bases left between them. In nucleotides, the CDR3 is TGTGCCAGCAGCCCCAGGGCCCGGGCTTTCTTT. As protein: CASSPRARAFF.

This clonotype was observed a few times. The chain joins TRBV6-1 to TRBJ1-1, with 7 bases aligning to TRBD1. J was trimmed by 0 bases and V by 4 bases; bases with no gene match: 8. This CDR3 region has 16 residues. The germline CDR1 and CDR2 sequences are MNHNS and SASEGT. The CDR3 DNA reads as TGTGCCAGCAGTGTCCAGAGGGGGCTAGTGAACACTGAAGCTTTCTTT. Protein: CASSVQRGLVNTEAFF.

The chain has TRBV6-1 and TRBJ2-1; TRBD1 matches at 10 bases. The CDR3 runs to 16 residues. The V segment lost 5 bases and the J segment 4 bases; nucleotides outside the gene matches: 8. In germline, CDR1 is MNHNS, CDR2 SASEGT. The CDR3: CASSPGSGQGYNEQFF. CDR3 DNA: TGTGCCAGCAGTCCCGGGTCGGGACAGGGGTACAATGAGCAGTTCTTC.

V and J are TRBV28 and TRBJ1-6, with a tentative D call TRBD1 (5 bases). The CDR3 spans 14 residues. From germline, CDR1 is MDHEN and CDR2 SYDVKM. Trimming pared 2 bases from V and 13 bases from J, leaving 15 bases between. The CDR3: CASSLPGTVRPLHF. CDR3 nucleotide sequence: TGTGCCAGCAGTTTACCCGGGACGGTTCGTCCCCTCCACTTT.

The chain uses TRBV7-2 and TRBJ2-1, with 7 bases that match TRBD2. The V gene's germline CDR1 is SGHTA and CDR2 FQGNSA. The CDR3 runs to 11 residues. The trim removed 5 bases at V and 15 bases at J, leaving 7 bases unmatched. CDR3 protein: CASSPGLVLFF. The CDR3 bases are TGTGCCAGCAGCCCTGGACTAGTTCTGTTCTTC.